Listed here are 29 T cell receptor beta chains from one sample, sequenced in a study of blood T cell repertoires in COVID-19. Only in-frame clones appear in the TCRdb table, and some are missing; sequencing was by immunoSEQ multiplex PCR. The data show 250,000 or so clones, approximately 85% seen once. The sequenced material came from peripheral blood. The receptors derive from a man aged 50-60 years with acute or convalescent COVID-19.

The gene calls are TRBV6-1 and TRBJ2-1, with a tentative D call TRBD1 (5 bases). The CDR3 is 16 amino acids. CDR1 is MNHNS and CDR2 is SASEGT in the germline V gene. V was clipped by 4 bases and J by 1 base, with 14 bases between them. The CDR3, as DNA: TGTGCCAGCAGTGGGCAGGGCAGCCCGTCCTACAATGAGCAGTTCTTC. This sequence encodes CASSGQGSPSYNEQFF.

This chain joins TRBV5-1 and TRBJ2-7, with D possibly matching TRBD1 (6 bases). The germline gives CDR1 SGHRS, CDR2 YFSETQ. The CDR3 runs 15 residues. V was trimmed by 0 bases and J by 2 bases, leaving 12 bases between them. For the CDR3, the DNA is TGCGCCAGCAGCTTGGAACCAGGGGTAACCTACGAGCAGTACTTC. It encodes CASSLEPGVTYEQYF. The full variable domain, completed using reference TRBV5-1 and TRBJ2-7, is KAGVTQTPRYLIKTRGQQVTLSCSPISGHRSVSWYQQTPGQGLQFLFEYFSETQRNKGNFPGRFSGRQFSNSRSEMNVSTLELGDSALYLCASSLEPGVTYEQYFGPGTRLTVT.

For the CDR3, the DNA is TGTGCCAGCAGTCACAATGGACAGGCTAACTATGGCTACACCTTC. This sequence encodes CASSHNGQANYGYTF. The rearrangement joins TRBV3-1 (or the pseudogene TRBV3-2) to TRBJ1-2, with 7 nucleotides matching TRBD1. The CDR3 loop spans 15 amino acids. V was clipped by 6 bases and J by 0 bases; unmatched bases: 7. Germline-derived CDR1 and CDR2 are LGHDT and YNNKEL (reference sequence).

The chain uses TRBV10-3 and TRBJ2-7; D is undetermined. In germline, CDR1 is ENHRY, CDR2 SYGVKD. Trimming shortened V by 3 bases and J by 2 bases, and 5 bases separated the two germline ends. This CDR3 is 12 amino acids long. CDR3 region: CAISDLTYEQYF. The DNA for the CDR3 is TGTGCCATCAGTGACCTTACCTACGAGCAGTACTTC.

CDR3 in DNA: TGTGCCAGCAGTTTCAGGGACAGGGGGAGAGAGACCCAGTACTTC. Translated: CASSFRDRGRETQYF. V and J are TRBV27 and TRBJ2-5, with 11 bases that match TRBD1. Germline CDR1 and CDR2: MNHEY and SMNVEV (reference sequence). This CDR3 has 15 amino acids. Trimming at V came to 3 bases and at J to 4 bases, leaving 4 bases not matched to a gene.

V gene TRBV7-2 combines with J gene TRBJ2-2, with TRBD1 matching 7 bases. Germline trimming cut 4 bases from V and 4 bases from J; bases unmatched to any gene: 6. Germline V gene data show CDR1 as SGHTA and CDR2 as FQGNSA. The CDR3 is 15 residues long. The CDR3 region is CASSSIYRGTGELFF. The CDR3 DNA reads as TGTGCCAGCAGCTCGATCTACAGGGGCACCGGGGAGCTGTTTTTT.

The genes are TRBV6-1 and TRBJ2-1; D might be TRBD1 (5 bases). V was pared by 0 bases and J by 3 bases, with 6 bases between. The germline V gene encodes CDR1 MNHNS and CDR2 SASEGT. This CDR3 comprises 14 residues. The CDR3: CASSEARVYNEQFF. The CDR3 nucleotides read TGTGCCAGCAGTGAAGCCAGGGTCTACAATGAGCAGTTCTTC.

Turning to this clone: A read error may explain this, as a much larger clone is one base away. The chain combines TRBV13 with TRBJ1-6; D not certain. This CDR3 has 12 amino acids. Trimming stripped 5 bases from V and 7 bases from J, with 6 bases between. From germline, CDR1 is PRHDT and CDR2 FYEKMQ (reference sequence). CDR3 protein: CASSLGNSPLHF. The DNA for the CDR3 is TGTGCCAGCAGCCTCGGGAATTCACCCCTCCACTTT.

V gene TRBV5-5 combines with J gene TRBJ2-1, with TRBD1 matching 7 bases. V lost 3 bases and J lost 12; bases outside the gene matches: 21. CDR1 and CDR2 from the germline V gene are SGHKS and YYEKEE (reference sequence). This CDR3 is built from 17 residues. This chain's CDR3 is CASSSSLLTGPLYGQFF. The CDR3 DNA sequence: TGTGCCAGCAGCTCCTCTTTGCTGACAGGGCCCCTTTATGGGCAGTTCTTC.

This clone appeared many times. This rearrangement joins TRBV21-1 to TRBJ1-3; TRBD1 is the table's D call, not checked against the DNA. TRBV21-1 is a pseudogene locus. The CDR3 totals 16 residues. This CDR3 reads CASSNSPETDGNTIYF. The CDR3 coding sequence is TGTGCCAGCAGCAACTCCCCCGAGACAGACGGAAACACCATATATTTT.

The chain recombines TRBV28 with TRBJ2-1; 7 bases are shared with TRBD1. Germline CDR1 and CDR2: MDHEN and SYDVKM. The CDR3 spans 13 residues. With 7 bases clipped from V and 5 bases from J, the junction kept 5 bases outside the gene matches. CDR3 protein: CASNDRAHNEQFF. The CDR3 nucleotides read TGTGCCAGCAACGACAGGGCCCACAATGAGCAGTTCTTC. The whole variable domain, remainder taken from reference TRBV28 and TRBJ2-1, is DVKVTQSSRYLVKRTGEKVFLECVQDMDHENMFWYRQDPGLGLRLIYFSYDVKMKEKGDIPEGYSVSREKKERFSLILESASTNQTSMYLCASNDRAHNEQFFGPGTRLTVL.

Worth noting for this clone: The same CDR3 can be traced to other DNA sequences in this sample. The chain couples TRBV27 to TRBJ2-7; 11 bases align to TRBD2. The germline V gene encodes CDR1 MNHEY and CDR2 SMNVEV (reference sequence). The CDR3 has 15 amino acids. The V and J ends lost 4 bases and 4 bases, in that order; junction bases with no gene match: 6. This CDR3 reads CASSSRLAGLYEQYF. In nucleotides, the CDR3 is TGTGCCAGCAGTTCACGACTAGCGGGATTGTACGAGCAGTACTTC.

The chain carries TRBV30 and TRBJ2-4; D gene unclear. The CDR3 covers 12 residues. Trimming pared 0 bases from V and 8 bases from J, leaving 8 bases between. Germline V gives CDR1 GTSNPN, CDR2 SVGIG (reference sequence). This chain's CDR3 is CAWSVSSDIQYF. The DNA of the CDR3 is TGTGCCTGGAGTGTTTCCTCTGACATTCAGTACTTC.

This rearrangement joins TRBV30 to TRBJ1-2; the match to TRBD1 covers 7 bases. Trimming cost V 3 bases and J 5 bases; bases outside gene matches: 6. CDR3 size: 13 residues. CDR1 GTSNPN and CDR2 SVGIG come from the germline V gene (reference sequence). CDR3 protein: CAWSKTGAYGYTF. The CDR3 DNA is TGTGCCTGGAGCAAAACAGGGGCTTATGGCTACACCTTC. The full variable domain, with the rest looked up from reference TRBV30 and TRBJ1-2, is SQTIHQWPATLVQPVGSPLSLECTVEGTSNPNLYWYRQAAGRGLQLLFYSVGIGQISSEVPQNLSASRPQDRQFILSSKKLLLSDSGFYLCAWSKTGAYGYTFGSGTRLTVV.

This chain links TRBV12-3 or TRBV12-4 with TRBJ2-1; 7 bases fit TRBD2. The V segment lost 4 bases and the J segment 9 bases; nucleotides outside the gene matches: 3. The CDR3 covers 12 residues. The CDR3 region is CASSYPGGEQFF. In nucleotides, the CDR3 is TGTGCCAGCAGTTACCCGGGAGGTGAGCAGTTCTTC.

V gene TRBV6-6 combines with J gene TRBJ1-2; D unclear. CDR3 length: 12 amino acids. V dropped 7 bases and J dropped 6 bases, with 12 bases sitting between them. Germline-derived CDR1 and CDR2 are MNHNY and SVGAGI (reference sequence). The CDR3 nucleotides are TGTGCCAGCACCCTCGGGGAGGATGGCTACACCTTC. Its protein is CASTLGEDGYTF.

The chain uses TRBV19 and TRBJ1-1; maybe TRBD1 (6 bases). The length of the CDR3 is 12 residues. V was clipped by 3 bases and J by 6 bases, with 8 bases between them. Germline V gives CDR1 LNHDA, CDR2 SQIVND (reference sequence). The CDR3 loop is CASSIRGAEAFF. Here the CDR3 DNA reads TGTGCCAGTAGTATCAGGGGAGCTGAAGCTTTCTTT.

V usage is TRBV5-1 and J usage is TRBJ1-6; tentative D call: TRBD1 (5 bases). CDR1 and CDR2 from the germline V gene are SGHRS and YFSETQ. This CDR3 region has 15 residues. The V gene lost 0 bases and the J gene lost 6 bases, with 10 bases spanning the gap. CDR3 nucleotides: TGCGCCAGCAGCTTGGCCTCGGGGGGTAATTCACCCCTCCACTTT. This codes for CASSLASGGNSPLHF.

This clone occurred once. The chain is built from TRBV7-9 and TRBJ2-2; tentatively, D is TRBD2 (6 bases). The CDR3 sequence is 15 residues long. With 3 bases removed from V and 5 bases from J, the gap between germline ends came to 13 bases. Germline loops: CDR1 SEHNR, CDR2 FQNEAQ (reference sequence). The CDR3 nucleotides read TGTGCCAGCAGCTTCCTCCACGCGGGGACCGGGGAGCTGTTTTTT. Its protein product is CASSFLHAGTGELFF.

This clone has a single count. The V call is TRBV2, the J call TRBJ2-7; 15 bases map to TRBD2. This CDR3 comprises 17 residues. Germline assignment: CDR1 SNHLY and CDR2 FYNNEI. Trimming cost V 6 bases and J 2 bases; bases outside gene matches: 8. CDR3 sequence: CASSWTSGRAQAYEQYF. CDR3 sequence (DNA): TGTGCCAGCAGCTGGACTAGCGGGAGGGCCCAGGCCTACGAGCAGTACTTC.

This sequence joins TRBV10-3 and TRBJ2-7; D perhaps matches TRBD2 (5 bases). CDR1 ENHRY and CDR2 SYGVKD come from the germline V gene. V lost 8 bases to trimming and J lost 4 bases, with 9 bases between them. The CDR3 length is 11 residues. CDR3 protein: CAILRGYEQYF. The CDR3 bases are TGTGCCATCCTCCGGGGATACGAGCAGTACTTC.

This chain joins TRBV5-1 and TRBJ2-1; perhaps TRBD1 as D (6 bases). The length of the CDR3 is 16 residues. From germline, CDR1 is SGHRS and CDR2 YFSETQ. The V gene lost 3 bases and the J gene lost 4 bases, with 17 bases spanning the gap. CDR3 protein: CASSSTGLPSYNEQFF. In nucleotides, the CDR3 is TGCGCCAGCAGCTCCACAGGGCTGCCCTCGTACAATGAGCAGTTCTTC. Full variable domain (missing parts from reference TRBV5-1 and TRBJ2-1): KAGVTQTPRYLIKTRGQQVTLSCSPISGHRSVSWYQQTPGQGLQFLFEYFSETQRNKGNFPGRFSGRQFSNSRSEMNVSTLELGDSALYLCASSSTGLPSYNEQFFGPGTRLTVL.

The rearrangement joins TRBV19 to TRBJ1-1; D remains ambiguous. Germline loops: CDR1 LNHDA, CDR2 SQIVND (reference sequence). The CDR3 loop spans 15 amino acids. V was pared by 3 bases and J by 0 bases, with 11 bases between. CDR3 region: CASSIPPPMNTEAFF. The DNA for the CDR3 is TGTGCCAGTAGTATTCCCCCACCTATGAACACTGAAGCTTTCTTT.

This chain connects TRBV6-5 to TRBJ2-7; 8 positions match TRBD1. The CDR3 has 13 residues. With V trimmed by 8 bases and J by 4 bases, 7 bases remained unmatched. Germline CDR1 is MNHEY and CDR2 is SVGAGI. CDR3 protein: CASYHGQGYEQYF. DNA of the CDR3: TGTGCCAGCTACCACGGACAGGGTTACGAGCAGTACTTC.

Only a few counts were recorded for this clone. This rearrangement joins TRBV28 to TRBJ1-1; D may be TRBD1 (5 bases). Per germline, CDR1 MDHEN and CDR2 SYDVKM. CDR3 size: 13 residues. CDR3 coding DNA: TGTGCAACGATCAGGGCCATGAACACTGAAGCTTTCTTT. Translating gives CATIRAMNTEAFF.

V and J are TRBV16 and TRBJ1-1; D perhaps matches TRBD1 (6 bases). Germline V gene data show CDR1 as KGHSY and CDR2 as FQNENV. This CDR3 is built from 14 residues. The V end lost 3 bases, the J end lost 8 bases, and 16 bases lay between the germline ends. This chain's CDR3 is CASSHLEGTNEAFF. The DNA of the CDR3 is TGTGCCAGCAGCCACCTCGAGGGGACAAACGAAGCTTTCTTT.

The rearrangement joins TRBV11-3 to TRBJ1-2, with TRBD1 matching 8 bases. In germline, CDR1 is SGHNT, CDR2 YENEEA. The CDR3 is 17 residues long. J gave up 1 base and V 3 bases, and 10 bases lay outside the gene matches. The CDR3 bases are TGTGCCAGCAGCTTCGACAGGGGAACCGCCCTTAACTATGGCTACACCTTC. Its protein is CASSFDRGTALNYGYTF.

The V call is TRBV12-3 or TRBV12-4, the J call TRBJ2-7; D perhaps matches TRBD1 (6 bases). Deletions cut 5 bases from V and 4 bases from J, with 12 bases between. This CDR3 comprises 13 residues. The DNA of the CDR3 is TGTGCCAGCAGTCCCGGGACACCTTACGAGCAGTACTTC. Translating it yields CASSPGTPYEQYF.

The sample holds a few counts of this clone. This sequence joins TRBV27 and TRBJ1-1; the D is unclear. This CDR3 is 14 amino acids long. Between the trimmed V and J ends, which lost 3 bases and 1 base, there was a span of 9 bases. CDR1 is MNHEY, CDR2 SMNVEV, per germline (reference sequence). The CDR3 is CASSLKTANTEAFF. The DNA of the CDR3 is TGTGCCAGCAGTTTGAAAACAGCGAACACTGAAGCTTTCTTT.